This T cell receptor (beta chain) was identified during a study of blood T cell repertoires in COVID-19. CDR1 and CDR2 (germline): MNHEY, SVGAGI. The CDR3 runs to 13 residues. The J segment lost 5 bases and the V segment lost 6 bases, leaving 4 bases of the junction unmatched. Profiling relied on immunoSEQ multiplex PCR, and the TCRdb table lists in-frame clones only, not all of them. The sample yields 180,000 or so clones, less than 90% seen once. What was sequenced was PBMCs or T cells enriched from blood (not recorded which). The V gene is TRBV6-5, the J gene TRBJ2-7; 10 bases agree with TRBD1. The TCR originated in a human donor with acute COVID-19. The donor label of this sample is uncertain. For the CDR3, the DNA is TGTGCCAGCAGCCGAGACAGGGGGCACGAGCAGTACTTC. This encodes CASSRDRGHEQYF.